Listed below are T cell receptor beta chains from one sample, sequenced in a study of molecular identifiers for immune sequencing clone quantification. TCRdb analysed the PCR reads with MiXCR anew, one entry per CDR3 protein. Counted here are roughly 300,000 distinct CDR3 sequences, 24% occurring once; the ten biggest clones make up about 0.73%. The sample comprised naive CD8+ T cells from blood, with Jurkat cell RNA spiked in. The receptors stem from a human donor in good health. Some libraries in this study had Jurkat cell RNA spiked in. Each CDR3 is given with its conserved first and last residue. The D gene is left open where the match is weak. Clone size is stated in some rows and not others, as once, few, many or a class when expanded.

v_gene	d_gene	len	abundance	j_gene	CDR3aa	CDR3nt
TRBV6-1	.	15	many	TRBJ1-5	CASSEQGWGNQPQHF	TGTGCCAGCAGTGAACAGGGTTGGGGCAATCAGCCCCAGCATTTT
TRBV3-1	.	14	.	TRBJ2-7	CASSQDVRGDEQYF	TGTGCCAGCAGCCAAGATGTGCGTGGGGACGAGCAGTACTTC
TRBV5-8	TRBD1	14	.	TRBJ2-4	CASSLGTGVNIQYF	TGTGCCAGCAGCTTGGGAACAGGGGTTAACATTCAGTACTTC
TRBV4-1	.	17	.	TRBJ1-1	CASSQDRGYGGGTEAFF	TGCGCCAGCAGCCAAGATCGGGGTTACGGGGGGGGGACTGAAGCTTTCTTT
TRBV7-2	TRBD2	16	many	TRBJ2-5	CASSLNSLAGEETQYF	TGTGCCAGCAGCTTAAATTCGCTAGCGGGGGAAGAGACCCAGTACTTC
TRBV6-2/TRBV6-3	.	16	.	TRBJ2-7	CASSSRQPGDSYEQYF	TGTGCCAGCAGTTCCCGACAGCCCGGCGACTCCTACGAGCAGTACTTC
TRBV6-1	.	15	.	TRBJ2-7	CASSAQQAGCYEQYF	TGTGCCAGCAGTGCGCAACAGGCGGGTTGCTACGAGCAGTACTTC
TRBV6-2/TRBV6-3	.	14	many	TRBJ1-5	CASRTPGIYQPQHF	TGTGCCAGCAGGACTCCCGGGATCTATCAGCCCCAGCATTTT
TRBV4-3	.	17	few	TRBJ2-7	CASSQVSRTEYLYEQYF	TGCGCCAGCAGCCAAGTTTCCCGGACAGAATACCTTTACGAGCAGTACTTC
TRBV24-1	TRBD2	12	.	TRBJ2-2	CAIEGLTGELFF	TGTGCCATCGAGGGACTAACCGGGGAGCTGTTTTTT
TRBV20-1	.	14	.	TRBJ2-7	CSASEGARGYEQYF	TGCAGTGCTAGTGAGGGGGCGCGGGGATACGAGCAGTACTTC
TRBV13	.	15	many	TRBJ2-2	CASSLGMGITGELFF	TGTGCCAGCAGCTTGGGAATGGGAATAACCGGGGAGCTGTTTTTT
TRBV19	TRBD1	16	.	TRBJ2-1	CASSETRDRGRGEQFF	TGTGCCAGTAGTGAAACCCGGGACAGGGGAAGAGGTGAGCAGTTCTTC
TRBV19	.	14	many	TRBJ1-4	CASSPYTTNEKLFF	TGTGCCAGTAGCCCGTATACAACTAATGAAAAACTGTTTTTT
TRBV29-1	.	13	few	TRBJ2-2	CSVGAVNTGELFF	TGCAGCGTTGGGGCGGTGAACACCGGGGAGCTGTTTTTT
TRBV19	TRBD1	15	.	TRBJ2-3	CASSMLQGVSDTQYF	TGTGCCAGTAGTATGTTACAGGGGGTGTCAGATACGCAGTATTTT
TRBV13	.	14	many	TRBJ2-3	CASSFRGDTDTQYF	TGTGCCAGCAGCTTTCGGGGTGATACAGATACGCAGTATTTT
TRBV18	TRBD1	16	.	TRBJ2-7	CASSPSPGQGIYEQYF	TGTGCCAGCTCACCTTCCCCGGGACAGGGGATTTACGAGCAGTACTTC
TRBV6-5	.	14	many	TRBJ2-1	CASSYSIFGHEQFF	TGTGCCAGCAGTTACTCGATATTTGGTCATGAGCAGTTCTTC
TRBV12-3/TRBV12-4	.	12	many	TRBJ2-7	CASTLGTNEQYF	TGTGCCAGCACCCTGGGGACGAACGAGCAGTACTTC
TRBV4-3	.	15	.	TRBJ2-1	CASSQDRGEYNEQFF	TGCGCCAGCAGCCAAGACAGGGGAGAATACAATGAGCAGTTCTTC
TRBV9	.	15	.	TRBJ1-1	CASSGLTGAASEAFF	TGTGCCAGCAGCGGTTTAACAGGAGCTGCTAGTGAAGCTTTCTTT
TRBV2	TRBD2	15	many	TRBJ2-3	CASSEGRAGLDTQYF	TGTGCCAGCAGTGAGGGGAGGGCGGGCCTAGATACGCAGTATTTT
TRBV4-3	.	15	few	TRBJ2-7	CASSPSAGSSYEQYF	TGCGCCAGCAGCCCCAGTGCGGGAAGCTCCTACGAGCAGTACTTC
TRBV27	.	14	.	TRBJ2-7	CASSSYTGSIEQYF	TGTGCCAGCAGTTCTTATACAGGTAGTATCGAGCAGTACTTC
TRBV6-2/TRBV6-3	TRBD1	16	.	TRBJ2-7	CASSWRPGQGTYEQYF	TGTGCCAGCAGTTGGCGTCCGGGACAGGGAACGTACGAGCAGTACTTC
TRBV10-3	TRBD2	15	.	TRBJ2-1	CAIGESTGGLHEQFF	TGTGCCATCGGTGAGTCTACGGGAGGGCTACATGAGCAGTTCTTC
TRBV29-1	TRBD2	13	.	TRBJ2-2	CSVELAGTGELFF	TGCAGCGTTGAACTAGCGGGTACCGGGGAGCTGTTTTTT
TRBV5-1	.	14	many	TRBJ2-7	CASSPAAENYEQYF	TGCGCCAGCAGCCCGGCAGCGGAAAACTACGAGCAGTACTTC
TRBV12-3/TRBV12-4	.	16	few	TRBJ2-1	CASSLVGGQGDLGQFF	TGTGCCAGCAGTTTAGTAGGTGGTCAAGGGGACCTAGGGCAGTTCTTC
TRBV11-2	.	15	.	TRBJ1-1	CASSGSAGVKSEAFF	TGTGCCAGCAGCGGGTCGGCAGGGGTAAAGAGTGAAGCTTTCTTT
TRBV27	.	12	few	TRBJ2-7	CASSLGLGEQYF	TGTGCCAGCAGCCTAGGACTCGGGGAGCAGTACTTC
TRBV29-1	.	11	.	TRBJ1-1	CSVPSDTEAFF	TGCAGCGTTCCCAGCGACACTGAAGCTTTCTTT
TRBV19	.	15	.	TRBJ1-5	CASKPRTEINQPQHF	TGTGCCAGTAAGCCTCGGACAGAAATAAATCAGCCCCAGCATTTT
TRBV29-1	.	16	many	TRBJ1-1	CSVDEGWSGRDTEAFF	TGCAGCGTTGATGAGGGATGGTCGGGTCGTGACACTGAAGCTTTCTTT
TRBV6-5	.	13	.	TRBJ1-5	CASSPGPQQPQHF	TGTGCCAGCAGTCCCGGCCCTCAGCAGCCCCAGCATTTT
TRBV13	.	17	few	TRBJ1-5	CASSLSSGAYSNQPQHF	TGTGCCAGCAGCTTATCTTCGGGTGCTTATAGCAATCAGCCCCAGCATTTT
TRBV7-2	.	15	.	TRBJ1-5	CASSPTGYSNQPQQF	TGTGCCAGCAGCCCTACAGGGTATAGCAATCAGCCCCAGCAATTT
TRBV12-3/TRBV12-4	TRBD2	16	many	TRBJ2-2	CASSYLGGANTGELFF	TGTGCCAGCAGTTACCTTGGGGGGGCGAACACCGGGGAGCTGTTTTTT
TRBV5-6	.	14	many	TRBJ2-1	CASSPAYSYNEQFF	TGTGCCAGCAGCCCGGCTTACTCCTACAATGAGCAGTTCTTC
TRBV6-5	.	17	many	TRBJ2-7	CASSYYAQPGNSYEQYF	TGTGCCAGCAGTTATTACGCCCAACCCGGGAACTCCTACGAGCAGTACTTC
TRBV5-1	.	12	many	TRBJ1-1	CASSLGGEEAFF	TGCGCCAGCAGCTTGGGGGGGGAAGAAGCTTTCTTT
TRBV20-1	.	18	.	TRBJ2-3	CSARRLIPGIDSTDTQYF	TGCAGTGCTCGACGCCTCATCCCCGGGATTGACAGCACAGATACGCAGTATTTT
TRBV4-3	.	12	few	TRBJ2-7	CASSQDAGEQYF	TGCGCCAGCAGCCAAGACGCCGGCGAGCAGTACTTC
TRBV20-1	.	14	few	TRBJ1-1	CSAPRLSKNTEAFF	TGCAGTGCTCCACGCTTAAGCAAGAACACTGAAGCTTTCTTT
TRBV6-5	TRBD1	15	many	TRBJ1-6	CASSYRTGVNSPLHF	TGTGCCAGCAGTTACCGGACAGGGGTTAATTCACCCCTCCACTTT
TRBV4-1	TRBD2	16	.	TRBJ2-1	CASSQLSGGSYNEQFF	TGCGCCAGCAGCCAGCTTAGCGGGGGCTCCTACAATGAGCAGTTCTTC
TRBV27	.	17	many	TRBJ2-3	CASSPLLPEGSTDTQYF	TGTGCCAGCAGCCCACTCCTCCCGGAGGGAAGCACAGATACGCAGTATTTT
TRBV7-2	.	13	many	TRBJ2-7	CASSSFVRYEQYF	TGTGCCAGCAGCTCCTTCGTGCGATACGAGCAGTACTTC
TRBV7-9	.	13	few	TRBJ2-7	CASSYKGAYEQYF	TGTGCCAGCAGCTACAAGGGGGCCTACGAGCAGTACTTC
TRBV6-5	.	16	many	TRBJ2-3	CASSWNSGLNTDTQYF	TGTGCCAGCAGTTGGAATTCGGGACTCAACACAGATACGCAGTATTTT
TRBV7-9	.	16	many	TRBJ2-3	CASSFRSDIGTDTQYF	TGTGCCAGCAGCTTTCGTTCAGACATCGGCACAGATACGCAGTATTTT
TRBV28	.	13	many	TRBJ1-6	CASSLYINSPLHF	TGTGCCAGCAGTTTATATATTAATTCACCCCTCCACTTC